This T cell receptor beta chain appears in the sequencing data of a study of T cells after yellow fever vaccination. The study, taken as a whole, reports: CD4 and CD8 compartments shared a small share of clonotypes.

UMIs were added to TCR cDNA along with a universal primer site when it was made by 5'RACE template switching. One entry per CDR3 protein, called by TCRdb with MiXCR from the 5' RACE reads. Here the sample spans 550,000 or so distinct CDR3 sequences, under 25% being singletons. This clonotype has just a few counts. Its antigen is undetermined. The source material was PBMCs, sampled 15 days after the yellow fever booster vaccination. This clonotype was obtained from a man aged 30 to 39 who received the YFV17D yellow fever vaccine.

The CDR3 spells CASSLWVSSYEQYF. The CDR3 DNA sequence: TGCGCCAGCAGCTTGTGGGTGAGTTCCTACGAGCAGTACTTC. The chain carries TRBV5-1 and TRBJ2-7; no firm D call. Germline CDR1 SGHRS, CDR2 YFSETQ. Trimming pared 1 base from V and 1 base from J, leaving 9 bases between. CDR3 length: 14 amino acids.